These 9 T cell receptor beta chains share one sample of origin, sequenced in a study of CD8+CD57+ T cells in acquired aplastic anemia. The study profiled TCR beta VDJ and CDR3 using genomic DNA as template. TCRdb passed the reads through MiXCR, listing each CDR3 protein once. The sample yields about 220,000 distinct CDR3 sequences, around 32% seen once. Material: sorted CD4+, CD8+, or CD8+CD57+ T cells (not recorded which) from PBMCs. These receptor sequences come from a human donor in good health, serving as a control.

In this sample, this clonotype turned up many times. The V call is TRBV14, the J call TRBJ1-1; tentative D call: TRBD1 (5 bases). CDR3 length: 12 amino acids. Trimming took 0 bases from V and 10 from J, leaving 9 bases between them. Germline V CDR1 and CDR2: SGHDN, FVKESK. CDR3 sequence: CASSQEWGRAFF. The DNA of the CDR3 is TGTGCCAGCAGCCAAGAGTGGGGGAGAGCTTTCTTT. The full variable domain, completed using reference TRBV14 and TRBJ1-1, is EAGVTQFPSHSVIEKGQTVTLRCDPISGHDNLYWYRRVMGKEIKFLLHFVKESKQDESGMPNNRFLAERTGGTYSTLKVQPAELEDSGVYFCASSQEWGRAFFGQGTRLTVV.

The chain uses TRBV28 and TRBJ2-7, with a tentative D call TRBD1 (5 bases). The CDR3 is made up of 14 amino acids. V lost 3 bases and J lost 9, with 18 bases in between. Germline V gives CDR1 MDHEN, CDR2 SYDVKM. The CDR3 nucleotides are TGTGCCAGCAGTTTTAGGAACAGGTTACGCGGGCAGTACTTC. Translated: CASSFRNRLRGQYF.

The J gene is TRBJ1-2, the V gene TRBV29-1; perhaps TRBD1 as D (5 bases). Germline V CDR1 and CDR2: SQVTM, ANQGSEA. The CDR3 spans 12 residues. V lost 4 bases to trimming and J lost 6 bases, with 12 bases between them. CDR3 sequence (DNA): TGCAGCGTTGGCGGGGGTAGGAATGGCTACACCTTC. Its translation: CSVGGGRNGYTF.

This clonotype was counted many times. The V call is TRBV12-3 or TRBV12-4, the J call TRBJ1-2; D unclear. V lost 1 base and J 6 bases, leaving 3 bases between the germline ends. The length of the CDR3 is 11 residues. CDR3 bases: TGTGCCAGCAGTTTAGGACATGGCTACACCTTC. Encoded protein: CASSLGHGYTF.

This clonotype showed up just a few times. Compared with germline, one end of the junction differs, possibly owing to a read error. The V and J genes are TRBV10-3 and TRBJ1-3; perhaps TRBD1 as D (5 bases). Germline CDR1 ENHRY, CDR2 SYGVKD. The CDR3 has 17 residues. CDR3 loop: CAISDLGWTRGGNTVYF. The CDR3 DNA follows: TGTGCCATCAGTGATCTTGGTTGGACGAGGGGTGGAAACACCGTATACTTT.

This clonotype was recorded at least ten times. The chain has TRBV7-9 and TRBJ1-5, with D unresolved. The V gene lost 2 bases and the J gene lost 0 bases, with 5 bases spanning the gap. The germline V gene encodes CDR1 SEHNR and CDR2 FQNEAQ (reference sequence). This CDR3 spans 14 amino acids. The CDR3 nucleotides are TGTGCCAGCAGCTTAAGGGATAGCAATCAGCCCCAGCATTTT. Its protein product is CASSLRDSNQPQHF.

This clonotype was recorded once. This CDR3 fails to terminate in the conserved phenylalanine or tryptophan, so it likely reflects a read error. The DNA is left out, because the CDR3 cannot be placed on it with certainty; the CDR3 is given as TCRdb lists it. CDR3 loop: CASSLRGSDTEAFL. The chain has TRBV5-1 and TRBJ1-1; TRBD1 is taken as the D call from the table, unchecked against the DNA. The CDR3 sequence runs 14 residues, both termini included. The V gene's germline CDR1 is SGHRS and CDR2 YFSETQ.

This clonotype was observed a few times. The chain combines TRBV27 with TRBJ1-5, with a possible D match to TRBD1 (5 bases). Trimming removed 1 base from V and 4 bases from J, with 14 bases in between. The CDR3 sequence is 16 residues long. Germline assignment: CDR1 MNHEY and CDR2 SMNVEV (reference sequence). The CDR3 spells CASSLLGAGLNQPQHF. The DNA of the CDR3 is TGTGCCAGCAGTTTATTAGGGGCAGGCCTTAATCAGCCCCAGCATTTT.

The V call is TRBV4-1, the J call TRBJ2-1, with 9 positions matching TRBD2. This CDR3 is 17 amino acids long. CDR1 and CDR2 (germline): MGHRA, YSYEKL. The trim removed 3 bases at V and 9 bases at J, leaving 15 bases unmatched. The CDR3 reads CASSQAVSVAGVSEQFF. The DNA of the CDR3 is TGCGCCAGCAGCCAGGCCGTCAGTGTAGCGGGAGTTAGTGAGCAGTTCTTC.